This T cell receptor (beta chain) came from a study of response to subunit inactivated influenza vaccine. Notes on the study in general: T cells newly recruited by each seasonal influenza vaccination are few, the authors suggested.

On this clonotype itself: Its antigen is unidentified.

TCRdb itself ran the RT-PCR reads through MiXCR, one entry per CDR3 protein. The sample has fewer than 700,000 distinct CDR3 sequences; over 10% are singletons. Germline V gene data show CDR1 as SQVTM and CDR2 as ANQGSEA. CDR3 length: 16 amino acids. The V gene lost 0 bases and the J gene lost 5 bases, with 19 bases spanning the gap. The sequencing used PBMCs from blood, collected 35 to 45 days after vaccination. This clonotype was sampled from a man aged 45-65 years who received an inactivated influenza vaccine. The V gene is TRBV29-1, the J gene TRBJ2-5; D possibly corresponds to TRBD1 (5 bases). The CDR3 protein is CSVEEQFGREWETQYF. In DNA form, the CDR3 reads TGCAGCGTTGAAGAGCAGTTCGGCAGGGAATGGGAGACCCAGTACTTC.